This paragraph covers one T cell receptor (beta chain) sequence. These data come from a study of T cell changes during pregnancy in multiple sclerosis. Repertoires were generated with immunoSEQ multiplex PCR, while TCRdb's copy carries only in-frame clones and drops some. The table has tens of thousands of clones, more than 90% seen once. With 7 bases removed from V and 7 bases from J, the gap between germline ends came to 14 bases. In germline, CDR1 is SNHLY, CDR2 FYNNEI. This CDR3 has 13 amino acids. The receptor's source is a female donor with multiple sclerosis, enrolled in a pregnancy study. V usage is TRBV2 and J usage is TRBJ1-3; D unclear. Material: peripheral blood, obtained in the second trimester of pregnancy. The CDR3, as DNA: TGTGCCAGCAATCTTAACAGTCGGAACACCATATATTTT. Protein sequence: CASNLNSRNTIYF.